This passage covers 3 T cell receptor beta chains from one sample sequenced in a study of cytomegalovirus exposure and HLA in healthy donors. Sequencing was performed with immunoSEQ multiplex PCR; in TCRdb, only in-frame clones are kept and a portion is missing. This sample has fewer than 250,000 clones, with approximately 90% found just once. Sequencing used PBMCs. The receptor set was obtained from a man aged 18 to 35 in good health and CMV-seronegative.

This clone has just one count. CDR3 amino acids: CASSLESSGEAFF. The CDR3 DNA reads TGTGCCAGCAGCTTAGAGTCGTCAGGGGAAGCTTTCTTT. The chain has TRBV7-9 and TRBJ1-1; possibly TRBD1 for D (5 bases). This CDR3 has 13 amino acids. Trimming took off 1 base at V and 8 bases at J, with 11 bases between the two ends. In germline, CDR1 is SEHNR, CDR2 FQNEAQ (reference sequence).

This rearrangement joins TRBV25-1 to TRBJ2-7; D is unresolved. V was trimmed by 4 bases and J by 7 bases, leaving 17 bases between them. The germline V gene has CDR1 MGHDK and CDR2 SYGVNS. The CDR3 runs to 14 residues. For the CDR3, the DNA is TGTGCCAGCAGTGCGAATAGCCCATCCGGGGAGCAGTACTTC. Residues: CASSANSPSGEQYF.

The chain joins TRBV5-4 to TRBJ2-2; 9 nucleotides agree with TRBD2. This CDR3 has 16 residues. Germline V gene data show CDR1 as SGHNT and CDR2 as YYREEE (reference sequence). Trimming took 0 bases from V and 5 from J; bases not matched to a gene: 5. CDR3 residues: CASSLAALAGTGELFF. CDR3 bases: TGTGCCAGCAGCTTGGCGGCCCTAGCGGGGACCGGGGAGCTGTTTTTT.